Listed below are T cell receptor beta chains from one sample, sequenced in a study of blood T cell repertoires in COVID-19. The method was immunoSEQ multiplex PCR; TCRdb's version includes in-frame clones alone and lacks a portion of them. This table holds 250,000 to 300,000 clones, roughly 88% found once. Sequenced material: peripheral blood. These receptors all come from a woman under 40 with acute or convalescent COVID-19. Both conserved end residues are part of each CDR3. The D gene is left open where the match is weak. Size tells how often a clone was seen (once, few, many) or the class of an expanded clone, and some rows leave it out.

D gene: TRBD2; J gene: TRBJ2-2; clone size: once; V gene: TRBV30; CDR3 DNA: TGTGCCTGGGGGACTAGCGGAAGAACCGGGGAGCTGTTTTTT; CDR3 protein: CAWGTSGRTGELFF
D gene: .; J gene: TRBJ2-7; clone size: .; V gene: TRBV29-1; CDR3 DNA: TGCAGCGTTTCTCCGCCCGGGACACCAACCTACGAGCAGTACTTC; CDR3 protein: CSVSPPGTPTYEQYF
D gene: TRBD2; J gene: TRBJ2-3; clone size: .; V gene: TRBV5-1; CDR3 DNA: TGCGCCAGCAGCTTGGATCTAGCGGGCACAGATACGCAGTATTTT; CDR3 protein: CASSLDLAGTDTQYF
D gene: .; J gene: TRBJ2-7; clone size: few; V gene: TRBV7-8; CDR3 DNA: TGTGCCAGCAGCTTAGTGGAGTACGAGCAGTACTTC; CDR3 protein: CASSLVEYEQYF
D gene: .; J gene: TRBJ2-2; clone size: .; V gene: TRBV5-6; CDR3 DNA: TGTGCCAGCAGCCGCGTATCAACCGGGGAGCTGTTTTTT; CDR3 protein: CASSRVSTGELFF
D gene: TRBD1; J gene: TRBJ1-1; clone size: few; V gene: TRBV7-2; CDR3 DNA: TGTGCCAGCAGCCGCGACAGGGGCGGCACTGAAGCTTTCTTT; CDR3 protein: CASSRDRGGTEAFF
D gene: .; J gene: TRBJ2-2; clone size: .; V gene: TRBV10-2; CDR3 DNA: TGCGCCAGCAGTGAGTTTCCAATAGCGCCGAACACCGGGGAGCTGTTTTTT; CDR3 protein: CASSEFPIAPNTGELFF
D gene: TRBD2; J gene: TRBJ2-1; clone size: .; V gene: TRBV2; CDR3 DNA: TGTGCCAGCAGTCGGCTAGCGGGAGGGCTTAATGAGCAGTTCTTC; CDR3 protein: CASSRLAGGLNEQFF
D gene: .; J gene: TRBJ2-2; clone size: .; V gene: TRBV29-1; CDR3 DNA: TGCAGCGTTAGCCCTCACGGAGACGGGGAGCTGTTTTTT; CDR3 protein: CSVSPHGDGELFF
D gene: TRBD2; J gene: TRBJ2-3; clone size: .; V gene: TRBV12-5; CDR3 DNA: TGTGCTAGTGGTTTGGGGACTAGCGGCACAGATACGCAGTATTTT; CDR3 protein: CASGLGTSGTDTQYF
D gene: TRBD2; J gene: TRBJ2-2; clone size: .; V gene: TRBV14; CDR3 DNA: TGTGCCAGCAGCTTAGCGGGACCGAACACCGGGGAGCTGTTTTTT; CDR3 protein: CASSLAGPNTGELFF
D gene: .; J gene: TRBJ1-2; clone size: .; V gene: TRBV6-5; CDR3 DNA: TGTGCCAGCAGCCCAGGGCCGCAGCATGGCTACACCTTC; CDR3 protein: CASSPGPQHGYTF
D gene: .; J gene: TRBJ1-2; clone size: once; V gene: TRBV14; CDR3 DNA: TGTGCCAGCAGCCTACGGGACCAAAGGGGACTGGGGGACTATGGCTACACCTTC; CDR3 protein: CASSLRDQRGLGDYGYTF
D gene: TRBD1; J gene: TRBJ2-2; clone size: .; V gene: TRBV5-4; CDR3 DNA: TGTGCCAGCAGCTTGGCGGGGACAGGGGGCGCGGGCGGGGAGCTGTTTTTT; CDR3 protein: CASSLAGTGGAGGELFF
D gene: .; J gene: TRBJ2-7; clone size: .; V gene: TRBV7-9; CDR3 DNA: TGTGCCAGCAGCCGAGACGGGGGTGACGAGCAGTACTTC; CDR3 protein: CASSRDGGDEQYF
D gene: .; J gene: TRBJ1-1; clone size: .; V gene: TRBV11-3; CDR3 DNA: TGTGCCAGCAGCGGAGGGGAATCGAACACTGAAGCTTTCTTT; CDR3 protein: CASSGGESNTEAFF
D gene: .; J gene: TRBJ2-3; clone size: .; V gene: TRBV19; CDR3 DNA: TGTGCCAGTAGTATAGGTCTAGCAGATACGCAGTATTTT; CDR3 protein: CASSIGLADTQYF
D gene: .; J gene: TRBJ1-6; clone size: .; V gene: TRBV6-5; CDR3 DNA: TGTGCCAGCAGTTACCCAAATTCACCCCTCCACTTT; CDR3 protein: CASSYPNSPLHF
D gene: TRBD1; J gene: TRBJ2-5; clone size: .; V gene: TRBV13; CDR3 DNA: TGTGCCAGCAGCTTAAACAGGGGGGAGACCCAGTACTTC; CDR3 protein: CASSLNRGETQYF
D gene: TRBD2; J gene: TRBJ2-7; clone size: .; V gene: TRBV30; CDR3 DNA: TGTGCCTGGAGGCCCTCCGGGACTAGCGGGAAGTCCGAGCAGTACTTC; CDR3 protein: CAWRPSGTSGKSEQYF
D gene: TRBD1; J gene: TRBJ1-2; clone size: .; V gene: TRBV7-3; CDR3 DNA: TGTGCCAGCAGCCTGGGACAGGGCGCCGTCTATGGCTACACCTTC; CDR3 protein: CASSLGQGAVYGYTF
D gene: .; J gene: TRBJ1-5; clone size: .; V gene: TRBV29-1; CDR3 DNA: TGCAGCGTTGCAGGGGCGGGCAATCAGCCCCAGCATTTT; CDR3 protein: CSVAGAGNQPQHF
D gene: .; J gene: TRBJ2-3; clone size: few; V gene: TRBV7-2; CDR3 DNA: TGTGCCAGCAGCGTGACAGGCGATACGCAGTATTTT; CDR3 protein: CASSVTGDTQYF
D gene: TRBD2; J gene: TRBJ2-7; clone size: .; V gene: TRBV6-5; CDR3 DNA: TGTGCCAGCAGCCCCAGCGGGAGAGTCTACGAGCAGTACTTC; CDR3 protein: CASSPSGRVYEQYF
D gene: TRBD1; J gene: TRBJ1-3; clone size: .; V gene: TRBV18; CDR3 DNA: TGTGCCAGCTCAACCGGACAGGGTGGGGCAAACACCATATATTTT; CDR3 protein: CASSTGQGGANTIYF
D gene: TRBD1; J gene: TRBJ2-1; clone size: .; V gene: TRBV4-2; CDR3 DNA: TGTGCCAGCAGCCAACTGACAGGGTACAATGAGCAGTTCTTC; CDR3 protein: CASSQLTGYNEQFF
D gene: TRBD1; J gene: TRBJ2-7; clone size: .; V gene: TRBV27; CDR3 DNA: TGTGCCAGCTCAGACAGGGGGGAACCTCTCTCCTACGAGCAGTACTTC; CDR3 protein: CASSDRGEPLSYEQYF
D gene: .; J gene: TRBJ1-6; clone size: .; V gene: TRBV30; CDR3 DNA: TGTGCCTGGAGTAGCCCGGGAGCCAGGGCTTGGAGGTCACCCCTCCACTTT; CDR3 protein: CAWSSPGARAWRSPLHF
D gene: .; J gene: TRBJ2-7; clone size: few; V gene: TRBV11-2; CDR3 DNA: TGTGCCAGCAGCTTAGGGGCGGAAGTCCGGGGGCAGTACTTC; CDR3 protein: CASSLGAEVRGQYF
D gene: .; J gene: TRBJ1-5; clone size: .; V gene: TRBV19; CDR3 DNA: TGTGCCAGTAACCCCGGGGGGCGCAATCAGCCCCAGCATTTT; CDR3 protein: CASNPGGRNQPQHF
D gene: .; J gene: TRBJ2-2; clone size: .; V gene: TRBV7-2; CDR3 DNA: TGTGCCAGCAGCTTAGTTGTTTGGTCGGGCGGGGAGCTGTTTTTT; CDR3 protein: CASSLVVWSGGELFF
D gene: .; J gene: TRBJ2-3; clone size: .; V gene: TRBV3-1/TRBV3-2; CDR3 DNA: TGTGCCAGCAGCCAAGACCAGGCTACGCAGTATTTT; CDR3 protein: CASSQDQATQYF
D gene: .; J gene: TRBJ2-3; clone size: .; V gene: TRBV6-4; CDR3 DNA: TGTGCCAGCAGCATACGCGGAGGCACAGATACGCAGTATTTT; CDR3 protein: CASSIRGGTDTQYF
D gene: .; J gene: TRBJ1-1; clone size: .; V gene: TRBV5-1; CDR3 DNA: TGCGCCAGCAGCTTGGACGGTTTCGGAGCTTTCTTT; CDR3 protein: CASSLDGFGAFF
D gene: .; J gene: TRBJ2-1; clone size: .; V gene: TRBV9; CDR3 DNA: TGTGCCAGCAGCGTAGATCCCAGGGGCCCAGACAATGAGCAGTTCTTC; CDR3 protein: CASSVDPRGPDNEQFF
D gene: TRBD1; J gene: TRBJ1-2; clone size: .; V gene: TRBV7-9; CDR3 DNA: TGTGCCAGCAGCTCCCGGGACAGGGGTTACTATGGCTACACCTTC; CDR3 protein: CASSSRDRGYYGYTF
D gene: TRBD1; J gene: TRBJ1-5; clone size: .; V gene: TRBV27; CDR3 DNA: TGTGCCAGCAGTTCGGGTTACGCGGGACAGATTAGCAATCAGCCCCAGCATTTT; CDR3 protein: CASSSGYAGQISNQPQHF
D gene: .; J gene: TRBJ2-7; clone size: once; V gene: TRBV5-8; CDR3 DNA: TGTGCCAGCAGCTCTTCCGTCTACTACGAGCAGTACTTC; CDR3 protein: CASSSSVYYEQYF
D gene: .; J gene: TRBJ1-2; clone size: .; V gene: TRBV30; CDR3 DNA: TGTGCCTGGAGTCTCCAGGGGTGGGATGGCTACACCTTC; CDR3 protein: CAWSLQGWDGYTF
D gene: TRBD1; J gene: TRBJ2-3; clone size: .; V gene: TRBV7-8; CDR3 DNA: TGTGCCAGCAGCCACTTGACAGGGACAGATACGCAGTATTTT; CDR3 protein: CASSHLTGTDTQYF
D gene: TRBD2; J gene: TRBJ2-5; clone size: .; V gene: TRBV5-1; CDR3 DNA: TGCGCCAGCAGCCCAACCCCTAGCGGGAGTAACAGGGGGGAGACCCAGTACTTC; CDR3 protein: CASSPTPSGSNRGETQYF
D gene: .; J gene: TRBJ1-5; clone size: .; V gene: TRBV28; CDR3 DNA: TGTGCCAGCAGTTTAGAGCAGGGTTCAGGCGGCAATCAGCCCCAGCATTTT; CDR3 protein: CASSLEQGSGGNQPQHF
D gene: TRBD1; J gene: TRBJ2-7; clone size: .; V gene: TRBV6-5; CDR3 DNA: TGTGCCAGCAGTTACTCGGGACAGGGGCCCTACGAGCAGTACTTC; CDR3 protein: CASSYSGQGPYEQYF
D gene: TRBD1; J gene: TRBJ2-7; clone size: .; V gene: TRBV10-1; CDR3 DNA: TGCGCCAGCAGTAACAGGGGGCGGGAGTCCTACGAGCAGTACTTC; CDR3 protein: CASSNRGRESYEQYF
D gene: TRBD2; J gene: TRBJ2-7; clone size: .; V gene: TRBV7-6; CDR3 DNA: TGTGCCAGCAGCTTAGTTAGCGGGAACGAGCAGTACTTC; CDR3 protein: CASSLVSGNEQYF
D gene: .; J gene: TRBJ2-2; clone size: .; V gene: TRBV6-6; CDR3 DNA: TGTGCCAGCAGTTACTCGGAGGGGATGAACACCGGGGAGCTGTTTTTT; CDR3 protein: CASSYSEGMNTGELFF
D gene: TRBD1; J gene: TRBJ2-5; clone size: .; V gene: TRBV7-2; CDR3 DNA: TGTGCCAGCAGCACAGACAGGGGGCGTGAGACCCAGTACTTC; CDR3 protein: CASSTDRGRETQYF
D gene: .; J gene: TRBJ2-1; clone size: .; V gene: TRBV7-9; CDR3 DNA: TGTGCCAGCAGCTTAGACTTCAGGGGGGATGAGCAGTTCTTC; CDR3 protein: CASSLDFRGDEQFF
D gene: .; J gene: TRBJ1-1; clone size: .; V gene: TRBV5-1; CDR3 DNA: TGCGCCAGCAGCTTTGACCAGGGAGGAACTGAAGCTTTCTTT; CDR3 protein: CASSFDQGGTEAFF
D gene: TRBD2; J gene: TRBJ2-3; clone size: .; V gene: TRBV7-9; CDR3 DNA: TGTGCCAGCAGTTCTACTAGCGGGAGAACAGATACGCAGTATTTT; CDR3 protein: CASSSTSGRTDTQYF
D gene: .; J gene: TRBJ1-5; clone size: .; V gene: TRBV27; CDR3 DNA: TGTGCCAGCAACCAGGGTGGCGGCAATCAGCCCCAGCATTTT; CDR3 protein: CASNQGGGNQPQHF
D gene: .; J gene: TRBJ1-2; clone size: .; V gene: TRBV29-1; CDR3 DNA: TGCAGCGTTGGGGTGCAGGGGAGTTACTTTGGCTACACCTTC; CDR3 protein: CSVGVQGSYFGYTF
D gene: .; J gene: TRBJ1-2; clone size: .; V gene: TRBV27; CDR3 DNA: TGTGCCAGCAGTTTCCGGGACGGAGGGGGCTACACCTTC; CDR3 protein: CASSFRDGGGYTF